Sequencing of this T cell receptor (beta chain) was carried out in a study of blood T cells in healthy people across ages. The CDR3 loop spans 16 amino acids. Per germline, CDR1 LGHNA and CDR2 YNFKEQ. The V gene lost 0 bases and the J gene lost 4 bases, with 16 bases spanning the gap. Whole-study results and caveats: Because sorting was not performed, PBMCs prevented conclusive naive versus antigen-experienced comparison.

This clonotype turned up a few times. As yet, its antigen is unknown. For the second PCR, which ran for 7 to 11 cycles, a sample-barcoded 5' primer and a J-beta primer mix were used. TCRdb reprocessed the 5' RACE reads with MiXCR, giving one entry per CDR3 protein. The sample includes over 1,200,000 distinct CDR3 sequences, approximately 59% of them seen just once. The genes are TRBV4-2 and TRBJ2-7, with D possibly being TRBD2 (6 bases). The source is a man aged 18 to 35 in good health. The material sequenced was blood. This chain's CDR3 is CASSQEGLMGSYEQYF. The DNA for the CDR3 is TGTGCCAGCAGCCAAGAGGGACTTATGGGGTCTTACGAGCAGTACTTC.